The 32 T cell receptor beta chains presented below share a single source sample, sequenced in a study of regulatory T cells in long-lasting Graves disease (dated by TCRdb to 2020 to 2023). The library was built by means of multiplex PCR. Sequencer: Illumina HiSeq 4000. iRepertoire HTBI primers and Arm-PCR amplification of CDR3 regions were used to construct TCR beta libraries. TCRdb applied fastp at Q25 and MiXCR to the public reads, then kept only in-frame beta chains. Every entry covers one CDR3 protein and lists the most common genes and DNA from its rows. The sample profile shows about 660,000 distinct CDR3 sequences; about 32% of them were found once. In total, the top ten clones hold under 55% of the sample. The time point label for this specimen denotes: persistent/refractory GD, antithyroid drugs over 5 years with positive TRAb. For both TCR sequencing and RNA sequencing, RNA was extracted from PBMCs using TRIzol.

The sample was peripheral blood mononuclear cells (PBMCs), taken when the disease was refractory, from a patient treated with antithyroid drugs. The receptors originated from a female donor with Graves disease.

This chain joins TRBV20-1 and TRBJ2-4; D gene ambiguous. Germline V gene data show CDR1 as DFQATT and CDR2 as SNEGSKA (reference sequence). V was clipped by 4 bases and J by 0 bases, with 10 bases between them. This CDR3 comprises 14 residues. The CDR3 region has the DNA TGCAGTGCTAAAGAAGCCGTAGCCAAAAACATTCAGTACTTC. It translates to CSAKEAVAKNIQYF.

This clonotype was seen more than once but under ten times. The chain carries TRBV7-2 and TRBJ2-7; D is possibly TRBD1 (6 bases). This CDR3 is 13 amino acids long. Deletions cut 4 bases from V and 3 bases from J, with 10 bases between. Germline V CDR1 and CDR2: SGHTA, FQGNSA. CDR3 in DNA: TGTGCCAGCAGCTATGGGGGCGTCTACGAGCAGTACTTC. Translating gives CASSYGGVYEQYF.

The chain has TRBV12-3 or TRBV12-4 and TRBJ2-3; D gene ambiguous. CDR3 size: 14 residues. Trimming removed 7 bases from V and 0 bases from J, with 11 bases in between. CDR3 in amino acids: CASTLPTSTDTQYF. The CDR3 coding sequence is TGTGCCAGCACCCTCCCGACTAGCACAGATACGCAGTATTTT.

The J gene is TRBJ2-7, the V gene TRBV29-1; a weak D match, TRBD1 (5 bases). Germline assignment: CDR1 SQVTM and CDR2 ANQGSEA. The germline V and J ends were trimmed by 5 bases and 2 bases, with 13 bases remaining between them. This CDR3 is 13 amino acids long. The CDR3 here is CSVRPQVAYEQYF. CDR3 nucleotide sequence: TGCAGCGTTCGGCCACAGGTGGCCTACGAGCAGTACTTC.

Of note for this clonotype: Possible read error: a much larger clone is one base away. The CDR3 spells CTSSEAKPGGGSYEQYF. As DNA, the CDR3 is TGTACCAGCAGTGAAGCGAAGCCGGGAGGGGGCTCCTACGAGCAGTACTTC. V gene TRBV2 combines with J gene TRBJ2-7; 8 bases are shared with TRBD2. The CDR3 length is 17 residues. The germline gives CDR1 SNHLY, CDR2 FYNNEI.

This clonotype was seen only a few times. This chain joins TRBV29-1 and TRBJ1-2, with D possibly TRBD1 on 6 matching bases. The CDR3 extends over 14 amino acids. Trimming cost V 7 bases and J 8 bases, with 23 bases left between them. Looked up from germline, CDR1 is SQVTM and CDR2 is ANQGSEA. The CDR3 loop is CSATTGSRGEGYTF. As DNA, the CDR3 is TGCAGCGCCACGACAGGCAGCCGGGGGGAGGGCTACACCTTC. Based on the CDR3 plus reference TRBV29-1 and TRBJ1-2, the full variable domain is SAVISQKPSRDICQRGTSLTIQCQVDSQVTMMFWYRQQPGQSLTLIATANQGSEATYESGFVIDKFPISRPNLTFSTLTVSNMSPEDSSIYLCSATTGSRGEGYTFGSGTRLTVV.

CDR3 sequence (DNA): TGTGCCAGCAGTTATTTGGGGGGGCCCGGGGAGCTGTTTTTT. This sequence encodes CASSYLGGPGELFF. The rearrangement uses TRBV2 and TRBJ2-2; maybe TRBD2 (7 bases). The CDR3 consists of 14 residues. Germline CDR1 SNHLY, CDR2 FYNNEI. Trimming left V 5 bases short and J 6 bases short, with 13 bases between.

This clonotype was counted between two and nine times. The rearrangement joins TRBV6-1 to TRBJ1-2, with TRBD1 identical over 10 bases. Per the germline V gene, CDR1 is MNHNS and CDR2 is SASEGT. Trimming took 5 bases from V and 7 from J; bases not matched to a gene: 28. The CDR3 has 21 amino acids. CDR3 sequence (DNA): TGTGCCAGCAGTCCGAGATACACAAAGAACCTAGAACCGGGACAGGGGATTGGCTACACCTTC. Its translation is CASSPRYTKNLEPGQGIGYTF.

CDR3 amino acids: CASSRSAGSPLHF. DNA for the CDR3: TGTGCCAGCAGCCGATCGGCGGGATCACCCCTCCACTTT. The rearrangement joins TRBV7-3 to TRBJ1-6; D not certain. The CDR3 has 13 residues. The germline V gene has CDR1 SGHTA and CDR2 FQGTGA. Trimming shortened V by 5 bases and J by 10 bases, and 12 bases separated the two germline ends.

This chain links TRBV19 with TRBJ2-4; possible D gene TRBD2, 5 bases. V gave up 4 bases and J gave up 3 bases, with 19 bases separating them. In germline, CDR1 is LNHDA, CDR2 SQIVND (reference sequence). The CDR3 sequence is 17 residues long. CDR3 amino acids: CASSTPPHGLFKNIQYF. The CDR3 DNA sequence: TGTGCCAGTAGTACCCCCCCCCATGGACTTTTCAAAAACATTCAGTACTTC.

The V gene is TRBV15, the J gene TRBJ1-1; D is ambiguous. Per germline, CDR1 LNHNV and CDR2 YYDKDF (reference sequence). CDR3 length: 14 amino acids. V shed 6 bases and J shed 1 base, with 12 bases lying between them. CDR3 DNA: TGTGCCACCAGTCGTCCGGCCGCGAACACTGAAGCTTTCTTT. This sequence encodes CATSRPAANTEAFF. Looking up the rest from reference TRBV15 and TRBJ1-1 gives the full variable domain: DAMVIQNPRYQVTQFGKPVTLSCSQTLNHNVMYWYQQKSSQAPKLLFHYYDKDFNNEADTPDNFQSRRPNTSFCFLDIRSPGLGDTAMYLCATSRPAANTEAFFGQGTRLTVV.

This clonotype has more than one count but fewer than ten. The rearrangement links TRBV6-1 to TRBJ1-5; D ambiguous. The CDR3 contains 13 residues. From germline, CDR1 is MNHNS and CDR2 SASEGT. The V and J ends lost 2 bases and 7 bases respectively, with 9 bases between them. The CDR3 DNA sequence: TGTGCCAGCAGTGAAACGCTGAGCCAGCCCCAGCATTTT. Its protein is CASSETLSQPQHF.

V is TRBV6-1 and J is TRBJ1-1, with D tentatively TRBD1 (5 bases). V was shortened by 7 bases and J by 1 base, with 19 bases between the two germline ends. In germline, CDR1 is MNHNS, CDR2 SASEGT. The CDR3 extends over 16 amino acids. The CDR3 region has the DNA TGTGCCAGCAACCCAGGGTGGTATGCCCCGAACACTGAAGCTTTCTTT. This codes for CASNPGWYAPNTEAFF.

The J gene is TRBJ1-5, the V gene TRBV5-1, with 8 nucleotides matching TRBD1. CDR1 SGHRS and CDR2 YFSETQ come from the germline V gene. The length of the CDR3 is 15 residues. V lost 0 bases and J lost 5; bases outside the gene matches: 4. CDR3 loop: CASSLADREDQPQHF. CDR3 DNA sequence: TGCGCCAGCAGCTTGGCGGACAGGGAAGATCAGCCCCAGCATTTT.

The V gene is TRBV15, the J gene TRBJ1-5; 9 bases are shared with TRBD1. From germline, CDR1 is LNHNV and CDR2 YYDKDF (reference sequence). The V segment lost 2 bases and the J segment 5 bases; nucleotides outside the gene matches: 4. This CDR3 contains 15 residues. The CDR3 DNA reads as TGTGCCACCAGCAGACCCGGGACAGGGCATCAGCCCCAGCATTTT. This codes for CATSRPGTGHQPQHF.

The chain joins TRBV3-1 to TRBJ1-3; perhaps TRBD1 as D (5 bases). The CDR3 spans 15 residues. V lost 3 bases and J lost 0, with 9 bases in between. CDR1 is LGHDT and CDR2 is YNNKEL in the germline V gene (reference sequence). The CDR3 DNA reads TGTGCCAGCAGCCATGCAGGGTCCTCTGGAAACACCATATATTTT. Translated: CASSHAGSSGNTIYF.

Turning to this clonotype: This likely stems from a read error, as it lies one base from a far larger clone. CDR3 nucleotides: TGTGCCAGCAATGAAGAGGGTCTCGTAGGGACTGAAGCTTTCTTT. Protein sequence: CASNEEGLVGTEAFF. V is TRBV6-1 and J is TRBJ1-1; D remains ambiguous. The CDR3 is 15 amino acids. The germline V gene has CDR1 MNHNS and CDR2 SASEGT.

This clonotype was seen more than once but under ten times. V usage is TRBV28 and J usage is TRBJ1-1, with 9 nucleotides matching TRBD1. This CDR3 is built from 16 residues. V was pared by 2 bases and J by 6 bases, with 10 bases of the junction left unmatched. Looked up from germline, CDR1 is MDHEN and CDR2 is SYDVKM. CDR3 amino acids: CASSLGTGPMHSEAFF. CDR3 in DNA: TGTGCCAGCAGTTTAGGGACAGGGCCGATGCACTCTGAAGCTTTCTTT.

This clonotype was recorded at least ten times. The chain employs TRBV5-1 and TRBJ1-6, with D unresolved. This CDR3 comprises 14 residues. In germline, CDR1 is SGHRS, CDR2 YFSETQ. Trimming stripped 4 bases from V and 14 bases from J, with 19 bases between. This chain's CDR3 is CASSPPGRPWALHF. In nucleotides, the CDR3 is TGCGCCAGCAGCCCCCCGGGCCGCCCGTGGGCCCTCCACTTT.

This clonotype was counted only a few times. The V and J genes are TRBV18 and TRBJ1-2, with a weak D call TRBD1 (6 bases). Trimming took off 3 bases at V and 4 bases at J, with 12 bases between the two ends. Germline V gene sequence: CDR1 KGHSH, CDR2 LQKENI. The CDR3 loop spans 14 amino acids. CDR3 DNA: TGTGCCAGCTCACCCGGGACATCGACCTATGGCTACACCTTC. It codes for CASSPGTSTYGYTF.

The sample holds many counts of this clonotype. The V call is TRBV12-3 or TRBV12-4, the J call TRBJ1-5; weak D call: TRBD1 (6 bases). Trimming stripped 6 bases from V and 5 bases from J, with 11 bases between. The CDR3 spans 13 residues. The CDR3 DNA reads TGTGCCAGCAGGCCTACAGGGCATCAGCCCCAGCATTTT. This gives the protein CASRPTGHQPQHF.

This clonotype showed up just a few times. This chain connects TRBV2 to TRBJ1-5; D is uncertain. Germline V gives CDR1 SNHLY, CDR2 FYNNEI. V was shortened by 8 bases and J by 2 bases, with 16 bases between the two germline ends. The CDR3 spans 15 residues. CDR3 nucleotides: TGTGCCAGCGGTCTGGTTCGGCAGGGCAATCAGCCCCAGCATTTT. This gives the protein CASGLVRQGNQPQHF.

This clonotype showed up just a few times. This sequence joins TRBV12-3 or TRBV12-4 and TRBJ1-2, with a tentative D call TRBD1 (6 bases). V lost 5 bases to trimming and J lost 8 bases, with 21 bases between them. This CDR3 has 15 residues. Here the CDR3 DNA reads TGTGCCAGCAGTCCCCGGACAGTCCAGACGGTGGGCTACACCTTC. This sequence encodes CASSPRTVQTVGYTF.

This clonotype came up many times. This chain joins TRBV28 and TRBJ1-2, with 7 positions matching TRBD1. The CDR3 has 14 amino acids. Per the germline V gene, CDR1 is MDHEN and CDR2 is SYDVKM. With 3 bases clipped from V and 4 bases from J, the junction kept 5 bases outside the gene matches. The CDR3: CASSLLAGGYGYTF. In DNA, the CDR3 is TGTGCCAGCAGTTTGCTTGCAGGGGGCTATGGCTACACCTTC.

In this sample, this clonotype turned up a few times. The V call is TRBV20-1, the J call TRBJ1-1; no definite D call. The CDR3 contains 15 residues. The V end was cut by 0 bases, the J end by 0 bases, with 11 bases between. Germline CDR1 is DFQATT and CDR2 is SNEGSKA (reference sequence). The CDR3 reads CSAREKDLLNTEAFF. CDR3 DNA sequence: TGCAGTGCTAGAGAGAAAGATTTACTGAACACTGAAGCTTTCTTT.

This sequence joins TRBV6-1 and TRBJ2-7; 8 bases agree with TRBD1. V lost 7 bases to trimming and J lost 4 bases; unmatched junction nucleotides: 9. Germline V gives CDR1 MNHNS, CDR2 SASEGT. The CDR3 runs 14 residues. CDR3 in amino acids: CASTHPGQEYEQYF. CDR3 DNA sequence: TGTGCCAGCACTCATCCGGGACAGGAATACGAGCAGTACTTC.

V and J are TRBV4-1 and TRBJ1-1; D is ambiguous. The germline V gene has CDR1 MGHRA and CDR2 YSYEKL. The germline V and J ends were trimmed by 4 bases and 1 base, with 19 bases remaining between them. The CDR3 covers 17 residues. The CDR3 DNA reads as TGCGCCAGCAGCCCGCAGGTAGTAGTGATGGGGAACACTGAAGCTTTCTTT. Protein product: CASSPQVVVMGNTEAFF.

The table lists this clonotype with a few counts. The chain couples TRBV11-2 to TRBJ1-6; no clear D. Trimming cost V 3 bases and J 5 bases, with 11 bases left between them. CDR1 and CDR2 (germline): SGHAT, FQNNGV. The length of the CDR3 is 15 residues. The CDR3 reads CASSLAPKDNSPLHF. The CDR3 nucleotides read TGTGCCAGCAGCTTGGCCCCCAAGGATAATTCACCCCTCCACTTT.

This clonotype was detected many times. This chain uses TRBV27 with TRBJ2-7, with TRBD2 matching over 9 bases. Germline loops: CDR1 MNHEY, CDR2 SMNVEV (reference sequence). The CDR3 has 14 amino acids. Trimming removed 7 bases from V and 2 bases from J; junction bases left unmatched: 6. The CDR3 region is CASIRAGGPYEQYF. For the CDR3, the DNA is TGTGCCAGCATCCGCGCGGGAGGGCCCTACGAGCAGTACTTC.

The chain joins TRBV7-2 to TRBJ2-7; 8 positions match TRBD1. This CDR3 has 15 residues. The V and J ends lost 2 bases and 2 bases, in that order; junction bases with no gene match: 5. Germline assignment: CDR1 SGHTA and CDR2 FQGNSA. CDR3 coding DNA: TGTGCCAGCAGCTTACCCGGGACAGGCACCTACGAGCAGTACTTC. It is translated as CASSLPGTGTYEQYF.

The chain uses TRBV6-2 or TRBV6-3 and TRBJ2-5, with 7 bases aligning to TRBD2. Germline V lookup: CDR1 MNHEY, CDR2 SVGEGT. The CDR3 has 15 amino acids. Trimming removed 2 bases from V and 5 bases from J; junction bases left unmatched: 8. The CDR3 DNA is TGTGCCAGCAGTTACGGAGGTGGACTAGGGGAGACCCAGTACTTC. It encodes CASSYGGGLGETQYF.

The V call is TRBV24-1, the J call TRBJ1-1; D is possibly TRBD1 (5 bases). Trimming removed 9 bases at V and 3 bases at J, with 10 bases between. The CDR3 length is 12 residues. Germline V gene data show CDR1 as KGHDR and CDR2 as SFDVKD. CDR3 protein: CATGRGDTEAFF. In DNA form, the CDR3 reads TGTGCCACCGGGAGGGGCGACACTGAAGCTTTCTTT.